This is a list of T cell receptor beta chains from one sample in a study of early T cells in non-severe SARS-CoV-2 infection. TCRdb analysed the 5' RACE reads with MiXCR anew, one entry per CDR3 protein. The top ten hold roughly 7.8% of the sample, which has some 82,000 distinct CDR3 sequences, around 6% seen once. The sample taken for sequencing was whole blood. The source of these receptors is an adult who was a healthcare worker with PCR-confirmed SARS-CoV-2 infection or an uninfected control (not recorded which). Both conserved end residues are part of each CDR3. D genes are given only for firm matches. Size values are once, few and many counts, or a class for expanded clones, and some rows have none.

v_gene	d_gene	j_gene	abundance	CDR3aa	CDR3nt
TRBV7-2	.	TRBJ2-4	few	CASSFDRNKVLAKNIQYF	TGTGCCAGCAGCTTCGACAGGAACAAAGTCCTAGCCAAAAACATTCAGTACTTC
TRBV6-6	TRBD2	TRBJ2-7	.	CASSSLSSGYEQYF	TGTGCCAGCAGTTCCCTCTCTAGCGGTTACGAGCAGTACTTC
TRBV6-2/TRBV6-3	.	TRBJ2-2	many	CASSYPALSGGDTGELFF	TGTGCCAGCAGTTACCCCGCCCTTAGCGGAGGGGACACCGGGGAGCTGTTTTTT
TRBV6-5	TRBD2	TRBJ2-3	many	CASSPTGGGEGTDTQYF	TGTGCCAGCAGCCCCACTGGGGGGGGAGAGGGAACAGATACGCAGTATTTT
TRBV5-1	.	TRBJ2-5	many	CASSFIRVHETQYF	TGCGCCAGCAGCTTCATCAGGGTCCACGAGACCCAGTACTTC
TRBV29-1	.	TRBJ2-1	few	CSVPFSGRRGHEQFF	TGCAGCGTGCCCTTTTCGGGCCGCCGGGGTCATGAGCAGTTCTTC
TRBV10-2	TRBD1	TRBJ1-4	few	CASSPQGAEKLFF	TGCGCCAGCAGTCCTCAGGGGGCGGAAAAACTGTTTTTT
TRBV6-1	.	TRBJ2-7	few	CASSGQAGIYEQYF	TGTGCCAGCAGCGGACAGGCGGGGATTTACGAGCAGTACTTC
TRBV30	.	TRBJ1-2	few	CAWSTQPGYGYTF	TGTGCCTGGAGTACCCAGCCAGGGTATGGCTACACCTTC
TRBV6-5	.	TRBJ2-7	.	CASSYMSGPYEQYF	TGTGCCAGCAGTTACATGTCCGGACCCTACGAGCAGTACTTC
TRBV18	.	TRBJ1-5	many	CASSPDRNQPQHF	TGTGCCAGCAGTCCTGACAGAAATCAGCCCCAGCATTTT
TRBV5-6	.	TRBJ2-2	many	CASSKPTGTPNTGELFF	TGTGCCAGCAGCAAACCTACCGGGACGCCTAACACCGGGGAGCTGTTTTTT
TRBV18	TRBD1	TRBJ1-5	many	CASSRGQETNQPQHF	TGTGCCAGCTCACGCGGACAGGAGACAAATCAGCCCCAGCATTTT
TRBV6-4	.	TRBJ1-1	many	CASSDCGESRQKNTEAFF	TGTGCCAGCAGTGACTGTGGGGAGAGTCGACAGAAGAACACTGAAGCTTTCTTT
TRBV20-1	.	TRBJ2-4	.	CSATRGVKNIQYF	TGCAGTGCTACGAGGGGAGTGAAAAACATTCAGTACTTC
TRBV7-9	.	TRBJ1-2	.	CASSLEGSGANYGYTF	TGTGCCAGCAGCTTAGAGGGGAGCGGAGCTAACTATGGCTACACCTTC
TRBV5-6	.	TRBJ1-1	many	CASSLQGKAFF	TGTGCCAGCAGCTTGCAGGGGAAAGCTTTCTTT
TRBV14	TRBD2	TRBJ2-1	many	CASSQGLRTNEQFF	TGTGCCAGCAGCCAGGGACTACGAACCAATGAGCAGTTCTTC
TRBV14	.	TRBJ2-7	many	CASSPLGGTGEQYF	TGTGCCAGCAGCCCCCTAGGGGGGACGGGCGAGCAGTACTTC
TRBV18	.	TRBJ2-3	many	CASSPSVGTDTQYF	TGTGCCAGCTCGCCAAGTGTGGGCACAGATACGCAGTATTTT
TRBV29-1	.	TRBJ1-1	.	CSVVTQLTEAFF	TGCAGCGTCGTAACCCAGCTCACCGAAGCTTTCTTT
TRBV7-6	.	TRBJ1-1	many	CASSLAGVNTEAFF	TGTGCCAGCAGCTTAGCCGGGGTGAACACTGAAGCTTTCTTT
TRBV10-1	.	TRBJ2-3	.	CASGGNEDTQYF	TGCGCCAGCGGGGGGAATGAAGATACGCAGTATTTT
TRBV7-9	.	TRBJ2-3	few	CASSPTGLNVQYF	TGTGCCAGCAGCCCAACCGGGCTCAACGTGCAGTATTTT
TRBV27	.	TRBJ2-1	many	CASSHLQGLSYNEQFF	TGTGCCAGCAGTCACTTACAGGGCCTCTCCTACAATGAGCAGTTCTTC
TRBV6-6	.	TRBJ1-6	many	CASSDLGLASSPLHF	TGTGCCAGCAGCGACTTGGGCTTGGCAAGCTCACCCCTCCACTTT
TRBV6-6	.	TRBJ2-3	few	CASSWRTPDTQYF	TGTGCCAGCAGTTGGCGAACCCCAGATACGCAGTATTTT
TRBV20-1	TRBD1	TRBJ1-2	few	CSAIRTDRASYGYTF	TGCAGTGCTATACGCACTGACAGGGCCAGCTATGGCTACACCTTC
TRBV11-2	TRBD1	TRBJ2-7	many	CASSLVGTGYHEQYF	TGTGCCAGCAGCTTAGTCGGGACAGGGTACCACGAGCAGTACTTC
TRBV25-1	TRBD1	TRBJ2-5	.	CASSEYGTAQETQYF	TGTGCCAGCAGTGAATATGGGACAGCACAAGAGACCCAGTACTTC
TRBV4-3	.	TRBJ2-3	many	CASSQDGGLGTDTQYF	TGCGCCAGCAGCCAAGATGGGGGGCTCGGTACAGATACGCAGTATTTT
TRBV28	TRBD1	TRBJ2-7	many	CASSFKGAYEQYF	TGTGCCAGCAGTTTTAAGGGGGCGTACGAGCAGTACTTC
TRBV14	.	TRBJ2-3	many	CASSPQVPSTDTQYF	TGTGCCAGCAGCCCACAGGTTCCAAGCACAGATACGCAGTATTTT
TRBV4-3	TRBD2	TRBJ2-5	many	CASSQTSGQETQYF	TGCGCCAGCAGCCAAACTAGCGGACAAGAGACCCAGTACTTC
TRBV2	TRBD2	TRBJ2-3	few	CASSTGLGTDTQYF	TGTGCCAGCAGCACGGGACTAGGCACAGATACGCAGTATTTT
TRBV6-5	.	TRBJ2-7	.	CASSYTGPSYEQYF	TGTGCCAGCAGTTACACAGGTCCCTCCTACGAGCAGTACTTC
TRBV15	.	TRBJ2-7	.	CATSRASGTSRYEQYF	TGTGCCACCAGCAGAGCATCCGGGACATCGCGTTACGAGCAGTACTTC
TRBV20-1	.	TRBJ1-1	few	CSARDLRVGTEAFF	TGCAGTGCTAGAGACCTTCGGGTGGGCACTGAAGCTTTCTTT
TRBV2	.	TRBJ2-7	few	CASKEVYEQYF	TGTGCCAGCAAGGAGGTGTACGAGCAGTACTTC
TRBV7-8	TRBD1	TRBJ1-6	.	CASSKHKTGGHLSYNSPLHF	TGTGCCAGCAGCAAGCATAAAACAGGGGGCCACCTCTCCTATAATTCACCCCTCCACTTT
TRBV11-2	TRBD2	TRBJ2-2	many	CASSFSGLAGVTGELFF	TGTGCCAGCAGCTTCTCTGGGCTAGCGGGAGTTACCGGGGAGCTGTTTTTT
TRBV28	.	TRBJ1-1	many	CASRNLGPWTEAFF	TGTGCCAGCAGGAATCTGGGACCGTGGACTGAAGCTTTCTTT
TRBV12-3/TRBV12-4	.	TRBJ2-3	many	CASSLNPGGPDTQYF	TGTGCCAGCAGTTTAAATCCGGGGGGCCCAGATACGCAGTATTTT
TRBV30	.	TRBJ1-2	many	CAWSVSQHGYTF	TGTGCCTGGAGTGTATCACAGCATGGCTACACCTTC
TRBV2	.	TRBJ1-6	many	CASSLQSSYNSPLHF	TGTGCCAGCAGTTTACAGAGCTCCTATAATTCACCCCTCCACTTT
TRBV6-1	.	TRBJ2-3	.	CASSGSPGNVVTQYF	TGTGCCAGCAGCGGCTCACCCGGGAACGTAGTTACGCAGTATTTT
TRBV7-9	.	TRBJ1-1	many	CASSLAQQMNTEAFF	TGTGCCAGCAGCTTAGCGCAGCAGATGAACACTGAAGCTTTCTTT
TRBV7-2	.	TRBJ2-2	many	CASSLVRVHTGELFF	TGTGCCAGCAGCTTAGTGAGGGTCCACACCGGGGAGCTGTTTTTT
TRBV6-1	.	TRBJ1-4	few	CASSENIQGTGKLFF	TGTGCCAGCAGTGAAAATATACAGGGAACCGGAAAACTGTTTTTT
TRBV7-8	TRBD1	TRBJ2-7	.	CASSLIGDRGFDEQYF	TGTGCCAGCAGCCTAATCGGGGACAGGGGGTTTGACGAGCAGTACTTC
TRBV5-4	TRBD1	TRBJ1-1	few	CASSSPGQGVLNTEAFF	TGTGCCAGCAGCTCACCGGGACAGGGGGTACTGAACACTGAAGCTTTCTTT
TRBV6-6	.	TRBJ1-1	.	CASSYPGNIMNTEAFF	TGTGCCAGCAGTTACCCTGGGAACATAATGAACACTGAAGCTTTCTTT
TRBV11-2	.	TRBJ2-5	many	CASSLLSETQYF	TGTGCCAGCAGCTTACTTTCGGAGACCCAGTACTTC
TRBV19	.	TRBJ1-1	many	CASQVGANTEAFF	TGTGCCAGCCAGGTTGGGGCTAACACTGAAGCTTTCTTT
TRBV20-1	.	TRBJ1-3	.	CSARPGHQSSGNTIYF	TGCAGTGCTAGGCCGGGACACCAATCCTCTGGAAACACCATATATTTT
TRBV18	TRBD1	TRBJ1-2	few	CASSQRGQRNGYTF	TGTGCCAGCTCGCAAAGGGGACAGAGGAATGGCTACACCTTC